Listed below are T cell receptor beta chains from one sample, sequenced in a study of T cells in tuberculosis. The repertoire was sequenced with immunoSEQ multiplex PCR; TCRdb's copy has only in-frame clones and lacks some. Of under 40,000 clones listed, approximately 95% were seen once; the top ten hold roughly 4%. This specimen consisted of PBMCs, obtained at tuberculosis diagnosis. These TCRs come from an adult with tuberculosis. Each CDR3 is given with its conserved first and last residue. A D gene is named only where the DNA matches it firmly. Size is stated for part of the rows, as once, few or many counts, or as a class when the clone is expanded.

cdr3_length j_call clone_size v_call d_call cdr3_nt cdr3_aa
14 TRBJ1-3 NA TRBV7-2 NA TGTGCCAGCAGCAGACAGAGCTCTGGAAACACCATATATTTT CASSRQSSGNTIYF
15 TRBJ2-2 NA TRBV11-2 NA TGTGCCAGCAGCTATAACAGGGCGAGCACCGGGGAGCTGTTTTTT CASSYNRASTGELFF
13 TRBJ2-7 NA TRBV19 NA TGTGCCACCGCAGGGGGGTTCAGGAACGAGCAGTACTTC CATAGGFRNEQYF
14 TRBJ2-3 NA TRBV18 NA TGTGCCAGCTCACCAGAGACAGAAGCCGATACGCAGTATTTT CASSPETEADTQYF
15 TRBJ1-4 NA TRBV7-9 NA TGTGCCAGCAGCTTATTGGCAGGCTCAGGTGAAAAACTGTTTTTT CASSLLAGSGEKLFF
15 TRBJ1-2 NA TRBV6-1 TRBD1 TGTGCCAGCAGTGCAGATGGGACAGCTTTCTATGGCTACACCTTC CASSADGTAFYGYTF
15 TRBJ2-1 NA TRBV7-9 TRBD2 TGTGCCAGCAGCTTTGGGACTAAGATGGGCAATGAGCAGTTCTTC CASSFGTKMGNEQFF
12 TRBJ2-2 NA TRBV27 NA TGTGCCAGCAGTTTTGCGACCGGGGAGCTGTTTTTT CASSFATGELFF
14 TRBJ1-3 NA TRBV2 NA TGTGCCAGCTCCCCAGTGAACTCTGGAAACACCATATATTTT CASSPVNSGNTIYF
15 TRBJ1-1 once TRBV28 TRBD1 TGTGCCAGCTATGGGCAGGGGGCGGGGAACACTGAAGCTTTCTTT CASYGQGAGNTEAFF
15 TRBJ1-2 NA TRBV14 NA TGTGCCAGCAGCCAAGAACGTCAGGGGCAAGTTGGCTACACCTTC CASSQERQGQVGYTF
13 TRBJ1-2 NA TRBV4-1 NA TGCGCCAGCAGCCAAGAAAACGGCTATGGCTACACCTTC CASSQENGYGYTF
16 TRBJ1-1 once TRBV28 TRBD1 TGTGCCAGCAGTTCCCCTCCCGGGACAGCGAACACTGAAGCTTTCTTT CASSSPPGTANTEAFF
14 TRBJ1-4 NA TRBV9 TRBD1 TGTGCCAGCAGCGTAGGGACAGGCGACGAAAAACTGTTTTTT CASSVGTGDEKLFF
17 TRBJ1-3 NA TRBV18 NA TGTGCCAGCTCGCTCCGACAGGATATCTCCTCTGGAAACACCATATATTTT CASSLRQDISSGNTIYF
15 TRBJ1-5 NA TRBV7-8 TRBD1 TGTGCCAGCAGCTTAGTAAAGGGGGCAGGTCAGCCCCAGCATTTT CASSLVKGAGQPQHF
11 TRBJ2-5 NA TRBV6-1 TRBD1 TGTGCCAGCAGACAGGGGCTGACCCAGTACTTC CASRQGLTQYF
13 TRBJ1-3 NA TRBV6-1 NA TGTGCCAGCAGTGTGACATTTGGAAACACCATATATTTT CASSVTFGNTIYF
13 TRBJ2-5 NA TRBV29-1 NA TGCAGCGTTGTTGGGCGGGGCCAAGAGACCCAGTACTTC CSVVGRGQETQYF
15 TRBJ2-3 once TRBV25-1 TRBD2 TGTGCCAGCAGTGATCTTAAGCGGGGGTCGGATACGCAGTATTTT CASSDLKRGSDTQYF
14 TRBJ1-5 once TRBV11-2 NA TGTGCCAGCAGCTTAGGAACAGTGGGGGGACCCCAGCATTTT CASSLGTVGGPQHF
14 TRBJ1-3 NA TRBV18 NA TGTGCCAGTCACAGGGCCATCTCTGGAAACACCATATATTTT CASHRAISGNTIYF
13 TRBJ2-3 NA TRBV7-3 NA TGTGCCAGCAGCTCCACAAGCACAGATACGCAGTATTTT CASSSTSTDTQYF
12 TRBJ2-7 NA TRBV14 NA TGTGCCAGCAGCCAATACACCTACGAGCAGTACTTC CASSQYTYEQYF
15 TRBJ1-2 NA TRBV4-1 NA TGCGCCAGCAGCCAAGGGCGGGGAGGGAATCACGGCTACACCTTC CASSQGRGGNHGYTF